This T cell receptor (beta chain) was obtained from a study of blood T cell repertoires in COVID-19. Across the whole study: Acute and convalescent COVID-19 samples came from the United States, Italy and Spain.

Source study methods: Amplifying reference gene primers gave estimates of nucleated cell counts. This table comes from immunoSEQ multiplex PCR, and its TCRdb copy is limited to in-frame clones, with some not included. V, J and clone size derive from that table, while D and trimming were established from the DNA sequence. The table shows approximately 300,000 clones, with roughly nine tenths occurring only once. Germline CDR1 and CDR2: LGHNA and YSLEER. V lost 0 bases, J lost 7 bases, and 10 bases lay in between. The CDR3 consists of 13 residues. V gene TRBV4-3 combines with J gene TRBJ2-7; D remains ambiguous. This clonotype originated in a man younger than 30 who had recovered from COVID-19. The specimen sequenced was peripheral blood. The CDR3 spells CASSQDAFQEQYF. In DNA, the CDR3 is TGCGCCAGCAGCCAAGATGCCTTCCAGGAGCAGTACTTC.